The next 6 T cell receptor beta chains were all read from a single sample in a study of T cell responses to AZD1222 COVID-19 vaccine. Produced via immunoSEQ multiplex PCR; TCRdb's table is partial and in-frame only. The table records about 70,000 clones, approximately 90% of them present only once. Specimen: peripheral blood, collected 28 days after the second AZD1222 dose. Receptors originate from an adult who received the AZD1222 COVID-19 vaccine.

In nucleotides, the CDR3 is TGTGCCAGCAGCTTAGTGGCCGGGACAGGTGCCTATGGCTACACCTTC. Its translation: CASSLVAGTGAYGYTF. The chain recombines TRBV11-3 with TRBJ1-2; 8 bases agree with TRBD1. The germline CDR1 and CDR2 sequences are SGHNT and YENEEA. The J segment lost 4 bases and the V segment lost 1 base, leaving 8 bases of the junction unmatched. The CDR3 consists of 16 residues.

This sequence joins TRBV14 and TRBJ1-4, with D maybe TRBD1 (5 bases). Trimming pared 0 bases from V and 8 bases from J, leaving 13 bases between. The CDR3 is 15 amino acids. Germline lookup yields CDR1 SGHDN and CDR2 FVKESK. CDR3 sequence reads: CASSQDHRNGEKLFF. As DNA, the CDR3 is TGTGCCAGCAGCCAAGATCACAGGAATGGGGAAAAACTGTTTTTT.

This clone was recorded once. This chain joins TRBV11-2 and TRBJ2-5, with 8 bases matching TRBD2. CDR1 is SGHAT and CDR2 is FQNNGV in the germline V gene. The V segment lost 6 bases and the J segment 4 bases; nucleotides outside the gene matches: 4. This CDR3 contains 13 residues. The chain's CDR3 is CASRSGSGETQYF. CDR3 nucleotides: TGTGCCAGCAGAAGCGGGAGTGGAGAGACCCAGTACTTC.

The CDR3 coding sequence is TGCGCCAGCAGAGGACTAGCGACGAACACCGGGGAGCTGTTTTTT. This sequence encodes CASRGLATNTGELFF. The chain has TRBV5-1 and TRBJ2-2; 9 bases map to TRBD2. The V gene end was trimmed by 5 bases and the J gene end by 0 bases; junction bases not matched to a gene: 2. Germline V gives CDR1 SGHRS, CDR2 YFSETQ. The CDR3 sequence is 15 residues long.

On this clone: An end of the junction differs from the germline gene, which may be a read error. This chain connects TRBV10-3 to TRBJ1-5; D is possibly TRBD1 (6 bases). This CDR3 has 15 residues. The germline gives CDR1 ENHRY, CDR2 SYGVKD. The CDR3, as DNA: TGTGCCACCACGGGACATCCTTATAGCAATCGGCCCCAGCATTTT. It specifies CATTGHPYSNRPQHF.

The DNA for the CDR3 is TGTGCCAGCAGCTTAGCGCAGGGGGCGAAGGATACGCAGTATTTT. Protein sequence: CASSLAQGAKDTQYF. The chain employs TRBV7-2 and TRBJ2-3; 8 nucleotides match TRBD1. Germline assignment: CDR1 SGHTA and CDR2 FQGNSA. The trim removed 0 bases at V and 6 bases at J, leaving 5 bases unmatched. The CDR3 covers 15 residues.